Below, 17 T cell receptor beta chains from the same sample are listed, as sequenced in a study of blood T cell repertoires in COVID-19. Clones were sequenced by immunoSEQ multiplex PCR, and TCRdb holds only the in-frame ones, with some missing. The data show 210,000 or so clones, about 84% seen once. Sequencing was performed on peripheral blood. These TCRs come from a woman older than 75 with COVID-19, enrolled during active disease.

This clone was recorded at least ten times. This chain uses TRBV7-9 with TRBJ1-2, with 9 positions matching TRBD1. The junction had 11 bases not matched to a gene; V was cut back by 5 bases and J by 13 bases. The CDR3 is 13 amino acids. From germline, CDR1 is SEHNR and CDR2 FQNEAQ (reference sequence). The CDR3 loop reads CASSPGQGTSFTF. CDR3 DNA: TGTGCCAGCAGCCCTGGACAGGGGACCTCTTTCACCTTC.

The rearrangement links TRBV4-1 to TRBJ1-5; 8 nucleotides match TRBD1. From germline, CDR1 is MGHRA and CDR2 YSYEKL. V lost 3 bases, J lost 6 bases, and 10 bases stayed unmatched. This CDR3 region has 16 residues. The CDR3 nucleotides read TGCGCCAGCAGCCATCGAGGACAGGGAGGGACTCAGCCCCAGCATTTT. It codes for CASSHRGQGGTQPQHF.

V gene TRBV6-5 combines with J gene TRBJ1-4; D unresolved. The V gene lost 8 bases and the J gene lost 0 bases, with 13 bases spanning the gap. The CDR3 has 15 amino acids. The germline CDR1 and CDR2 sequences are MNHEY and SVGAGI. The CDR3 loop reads CASRGTLATNEKLFF. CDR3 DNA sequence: TGTGCCAGCCGGGGAACCCTGGCAACTAATGAAAAACTGTTTTTT.

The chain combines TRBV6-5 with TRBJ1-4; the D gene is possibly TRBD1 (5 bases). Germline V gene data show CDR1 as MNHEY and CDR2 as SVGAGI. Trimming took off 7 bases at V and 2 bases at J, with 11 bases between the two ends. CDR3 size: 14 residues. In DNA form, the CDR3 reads TGTGCCAGCACTCCGGGGGGGACTAATGAAAAACTGTTTTTT. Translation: CASTPGGTNEKLFF.

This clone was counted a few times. The CDR3, as DNA: TGTGCCAGCACCCTAGTCGGCTCTGAAGCTTTCTTT. Its translation is CASTLVGSEAFF. The chain links TRBV3-1 (or the pseudogene TRBV3-2) to TRBJ1-1; D unresolved. Germline V gene sequence: CDR1 LGHDT, CDR2 YNNKEL (reference sequence). The V and J ends lost 7 bases and 6 bases respectively, with 12 bases between them. The CDR3 is 12 amino acids.

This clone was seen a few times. In DNA form, the CDR3 reads TGTGCCAGCAGGGGGGCCTCTCGGGACAGCGGTATGGTGAACATTCAGTACTTC. This gives the protein CASRGASRDSGMVNIQYF. The chain couples TRBV28 to TRBJ2-4; 7 bases line up with TRBD1. The CDR3 covers 18 residues. CDR1 and CDR2 from the germline V gene are MDHEN and SYDVKM. Germline trimming cut 6 bases from V and 7 bases from J; bases unmatched to any gene: 21. The complete variable domain, with remaining parts taken from reference TRBV28 and TRBJ2-4, reads DVKVTQSSRYLVKRTGEKVFLECVQDMDHENMFWYRQDPGLGLRLIYFSYDVKMKEKGDIPEGYSVSREKKERFSLILESASTNQTSMYLCASRGASRDSGMVNIQYFGAGTRLSVL.

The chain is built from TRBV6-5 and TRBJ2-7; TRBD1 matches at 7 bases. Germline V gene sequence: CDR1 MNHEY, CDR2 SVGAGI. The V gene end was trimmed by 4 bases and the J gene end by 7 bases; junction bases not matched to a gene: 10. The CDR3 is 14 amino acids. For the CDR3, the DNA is TGTGCCAGCAGTTCGCCGGGACAGAATATTGAGCAGTACTTC. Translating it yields CASSSPGQNIEQYF.

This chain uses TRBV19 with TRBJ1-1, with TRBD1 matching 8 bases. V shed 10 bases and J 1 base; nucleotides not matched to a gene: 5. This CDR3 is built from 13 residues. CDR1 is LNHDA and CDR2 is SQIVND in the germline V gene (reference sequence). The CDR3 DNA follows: TGTGCCACCAGGGGGCCCGGGAACACTGAAGCTTTCTTT. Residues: CATRGPGNTEAFF.

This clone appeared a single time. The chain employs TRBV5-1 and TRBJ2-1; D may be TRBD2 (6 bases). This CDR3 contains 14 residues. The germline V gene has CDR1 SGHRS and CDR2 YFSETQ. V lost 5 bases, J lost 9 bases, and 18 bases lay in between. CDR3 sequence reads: CASSHEGLASEQFF. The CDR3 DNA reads TGCGCCAGCAGTCACGAGGGTCTAGCGAGTGAGCAGTTCTTC.

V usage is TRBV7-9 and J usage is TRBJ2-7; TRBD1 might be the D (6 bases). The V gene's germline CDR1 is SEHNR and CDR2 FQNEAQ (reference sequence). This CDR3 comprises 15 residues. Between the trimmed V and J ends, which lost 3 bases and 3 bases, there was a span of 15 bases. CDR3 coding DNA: TGTGCCAGCAGCTTTGGCCCACAGGGAATCTACGAGCAGTACTTC. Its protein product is CASSFGPQGIYEQYF.

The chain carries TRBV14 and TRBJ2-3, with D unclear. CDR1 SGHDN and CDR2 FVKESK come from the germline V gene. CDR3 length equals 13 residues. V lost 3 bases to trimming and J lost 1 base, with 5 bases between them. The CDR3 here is CASSHYRTDTQYF. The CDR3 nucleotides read TGTGCCAGCAGCCACTATCGCACAGATACGCAGTATTTT.

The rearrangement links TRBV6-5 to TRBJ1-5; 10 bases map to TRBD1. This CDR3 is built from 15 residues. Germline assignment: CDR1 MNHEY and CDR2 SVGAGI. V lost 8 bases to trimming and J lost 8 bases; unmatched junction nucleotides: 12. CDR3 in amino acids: CASAEAGTGVEPQHF. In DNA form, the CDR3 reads TGTGCCAGCGCAGAGGCCGGGACAGGGGTGGAGCCCCAGCATTTT.

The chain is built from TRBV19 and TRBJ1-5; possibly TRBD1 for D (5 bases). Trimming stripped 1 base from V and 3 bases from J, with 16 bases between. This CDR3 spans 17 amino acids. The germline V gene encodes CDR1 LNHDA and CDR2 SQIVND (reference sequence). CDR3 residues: CASSIGRGSHVNQPQHF. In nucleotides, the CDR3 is TGTGCCAGTAGTATAGGAAGGGGCTCCCATGTCAATCAGCCCCAGCATTTT.

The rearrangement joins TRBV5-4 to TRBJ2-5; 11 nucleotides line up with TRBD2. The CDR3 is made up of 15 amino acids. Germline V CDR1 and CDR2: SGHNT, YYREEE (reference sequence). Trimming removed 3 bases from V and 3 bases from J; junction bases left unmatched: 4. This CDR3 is CASSSPTSGKETQYF. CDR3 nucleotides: TGTGCCAGCAGCTCCCCGACTAGCGGGAAAGAGACCCAGTACTTC.

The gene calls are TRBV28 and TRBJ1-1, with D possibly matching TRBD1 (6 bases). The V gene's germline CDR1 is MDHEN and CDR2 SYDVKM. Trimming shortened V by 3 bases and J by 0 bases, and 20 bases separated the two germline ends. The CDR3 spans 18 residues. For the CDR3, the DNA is TGTGCCAGCAGTTTCTATTCGCTGAGGGGGTTTGTGAACACTGAAGCTTTCTTT. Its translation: CASSFYSLRGFVNTEAFF.

Here the CDR3 DNA reads TGCGCCAGCAGCTTTGGGACAACCGATGAAAAACTGTTTTTT. This gives the protein CASSFGTTDEKLFF. The chain is built from TRBV5-1 and TRBJ1-4, with D possibly matching TRBD1 (6 bases). The CDR3 extends over 14 amino acids. V gave up 2 bases and J gave up 6 bases, with 11 bases separating them. Germline V gene data show CDR1 as SGHRS and CDR2 as YFSETQ.

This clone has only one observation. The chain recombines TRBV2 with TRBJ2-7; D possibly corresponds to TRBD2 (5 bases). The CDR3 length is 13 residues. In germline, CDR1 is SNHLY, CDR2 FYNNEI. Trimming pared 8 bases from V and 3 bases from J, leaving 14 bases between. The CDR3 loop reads CASGRENNYEQYF. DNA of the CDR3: TGTGCCAGCGGGAGAGAGAACAACTACGAGCAGTACTTC.